One T cell receptor beta chain is described in this entry. Its antigen is not yet known. Base qualities are not provided; no much larger clone lies one nucleotide away. Collaborating institutions collected whole blood in K2EDTA tubes following their own protocols. For TCRbeta analysis, collaborator samples were shipped as frozen whole blood, as isolated PBMCs, or as DNA extracted from either sample type. This specimen belongs to a study of blood T cell repertoires in COVID-19 (dated by TCRdb to about 2020). About the study as a whole: Collaborator samples came from the United States, Italy and Spain and covered acute and convalescent phases of COVID-19. The material from the prospective study consisted of cDNA or gDNA derived from T cells, B-cell-depleted T cells, or PBMCs. Deeply sampled blood TCRbeta repertoires from subjects exposed to, actively infected with, or recovered from COVID-19 were included in the dataset. The repertoires were made available in a free public database intended to serve as a resource for research on the immune response to SARS-CoV-2. The samples were drawn from two sources: the first 160 participants of the ongoing ImmuneRACE study, and about 1,300 subjects contributed by 6 global collaborators. Nearly every sample came with metadata listing a de-identified subject ID, COVID-19 status, age in years and sex. Where available, HLA class I and class II types were obtained from metadata supplied by the sample provider rather than from assay-based typing.

What the research found in general, with its limitations: The quantity of clinical and demographic metadata differed by source and by participant and was supplied without curation.

V was cut back by 5 bases and J by 3 bases, leaving a gap of 17 bases between them. From the cysteine up to the phenylalanine, the CDR3 has a length of 15 residues. Left in the record is the CDR3 DNA by itself, 45 bases read in frame from the first base. The germline V gene provides CDR1 MNHEY and CDR2 SVGAGI. TCRbeta CDR3 regions were amplified from genomic DNA using the immunoSEQ Assay, a bias-controlled multiplex PCR. The paper's data handling went like this. The number of nucleated cells in each sample was estimated by amplification of reference gene primers within the assay. To quantify the absolute abundance of each unique TCRbeta CDR3 rearrangement, sequence reads were collapsed and filtered. For each sample, productive Simpson clonality was calculated by taking the square root of Simpson's diversity index across productive rearrangements. TCRdb took over this immuneACCESS table, retaining in-frame rearrangements with V and J assigned. Such tables are incomplete; in checked studies, under half of the missing clones stem from an unresolved V gene, and the remainder is unexplained. That table supplies the V and J calls and clone size; D and trimming were determined from the DNA. The sample table records fewer than 350,000 clones; approximately 80% of these occur just once. Over 2.5% of the sample lies in the top ten.

What was sequenced was peripheral blood. Here the chain combines TRBV6-5 and TRBJ2-7, and perhaps TRBD1 as D gene, on 6 matching bases. This receptor was identified in a woman in her fifties or sixties with active or convalescent COVID-19. The CDR3 has the sequence CASSLTGTPYYEQYF. The DNA sequence follows: TGTGCCAGCAGTCTCACCGGGACACCTTACTACGAGCAGTACTTC.